Below, 32 T cell receptor beta chains from the same sample are listed, as sequenced in a study of T cells in Graves' hyperthyroidism and ophthalmopathy. Amplification of TCR beta CDR3 regions used RNA as the template. In the first-round RT-PCR of the TCR CDR3, the HTBI primer set was used. TCRdb analysed the multiplex PCR reads with MiXCR anew, one entry per CDR3 protein. This sample has roughly 250,000 distinct CDR3 sequences; roughly 17% occur once, and the top ten carry around 30%. Sequenced material: blood. The receptors shown here come from a woman younger than 30 with Graves' ophthalmopathy.

This clonotype was observed at least ten times. The chain joins TRBV10-3 to TRBJ1-6; 7 bases agree with TRBD1. Per the germline V gene, CDR1 is ENHRY and CDR2 is SYGVKD. This CDR3 comprises 16 residues. V gave up 0 bases and J gave up 7 bases; unmatched junction bases: 6. The CDR3 sequence: CAISESGGTANSPLHF. CDR3 in DNA: TGTGCCATCAGTGAGTCTGGAGGGACAGCCAATTCACCCCTCCACTTT.

This clonotype was picked up many times. The junction does not match germline at one end; this may be a read error. This rearrangement joins TRBV7-9 to TRBJ2-1, with 10 bases aligning to TRBD2. This CDR3 has 14 amino acids. Germline V lookup: CDR1 SEHNR, CDR2 FQNEAQ (reference sequence). The CDR3 DNA sequence: TGTGCCAGCAGCTTAGCAGGGACTAGCGTTGAGGAGTTCTTC. Amino acid sequence: CASSLAGTSVEEFF.

This clonotype was observed at least ten times. The chain carries TRBV18 and TRBJ1-1, with no clear D. This CDR3 has 15 amino acids. Trimming took 5 bases from V and 4 from J, leaving 17 bases between them. Germline assignment: CDR1 KGHSH and CDR2 LQKENI. DNA of the CDR3: TGTGCCAGCTCAACCCGACACTTTACTACCACTGAAGCTTTCTTT. It translates to CASSTRHFTTTEAFF. The full variable domain, completed using reference TRBV18 and TRBJ1-1, is NAGVMQNPRHLVRRRGQEARLRCSPMKGHSHVYWYRQLPEEGLKFMVYLQKENIIDESGMPKERFSAEFPKEGPSILRIQQVVRGDSAAYFCASSTRHFTTTEAFFGQGTRLTVV.

This clonotype was detected ten times or more. V usage is TRBV6-1 and J usage is TRBJ2-1, with 8 bases aligning to TRBD2. The V gene's germline CDR1 is MNHNS and CDR2 SASEGT. V lost 7 bases to trimming and J lost 4 bases; unmatched junction nucleotides: 15. The CDR3 covers 17 residues. CDR3 protein: CASTKSMGIAGYNEQFF. Written as DNA, the CDR3 is TGTGCCAGCACCAAATCAATGGGGATAGCGGGATACAATGAGCAGTTCTTC.

This clonotype came up many times. V gene TRBV2 combines with J gene TRBJ1-5; 9 bases fit TRBD1. Germline CDR1 and CDR2: SNHLY and FYNNEI. The length of the CDR3 is 15 residues. V lost 7 bases to trimming and J lost 3 bases; unmatched junction nucleotides: 7. CDR3 region: CASKEGTGINQPQHF. DNA of the CDR3: TGTGCCAGCAAGGAGGGGACAGGGATCAATCAGCCCCAGCATTTT.

This clonotype was counted a single time. The chain joins TRBV7-2 to TRBJ2-1, with D unclear. Trimming pared 7 bases from V and 4 bases from J, leaving 11 bases between. Germline assignment: CDR1 SGHTA and CDR2 FQGNSA. CDR3 length: 13 amino acids. The CDR3 bases are TGTGCCAGCACCGCAACATCATACAATGAGCAGTTCTTC. Protein product: CASTATSYNEQFF.

This clonotype was found many times. The chain has TRBV20-1 and TRBJ2-2; D not resolved. V was pared by 3 bases and J by 7 bases, with 12 bases between. The CDR3 has 13 amino acids. Germline-derived CDR1 and CDR2 are DFQATT and SNEGSKA (reference sequence). CDR3 nucleotide sequence: TGCAGTGCTAGTGGGAATCTTCTCGGGGAGCTGTTTTTT. Translation gives CSASGNLLGELFF.

This clonotype has a count of ten or more. The V call is TRBV2, the J call TRBJ1-4; D is unresolved. This CDR3 contains 12 residues. Trimming removed 7 bases at V and 6 bases at J, with 9 bases between. Germline V gene lookup returns CDR1 SNHLY and CDR2 FYNNEI. This chain's CDR3 is CASKDHYEKLFF. For the CDR3, the DNA is TGTGCCAGCAAAGATCATTATGAAAAACTGTTTTTT.

This clonotype was recorded at least ten times. V gene TRBV30 combines with J gene TRBJ2-5, with D hard to call. V was shortened by 4 bases and J by 2 bases, with 11 bases between the two germline ends. The CDR3 has 13 residues. The germline V gene encodes CDR1 GTSNPN and CDR2 SVGIG (reference sequence). The CDR3 here is CAWMRSAQETQYF. As DNA, the CDR3 is TGTGCCTGGATGAGGAGCGCTCAAGAGACCCAGTACTTC. Supplemented by reference TRBV30 and TRBJ2-5, the full variable domain reads SQTIHQWPATLVQPVGSPLSLECTVEGTSNPNLYWYRQAAGRGLQLLFYSVGIGQISSEVPQNLSASRPQDRQFILSSKKLLLSDSGFYLCAWMRSAQETQYFGPGTRLLVL.

The V and J genes are TRBV28 and TRBJ2-4; 14 nucleotides line up with TRBD2. V was pared by 7 bases and J by 7 bases, with 12 bases of the junction left unmatched. The CDR3 spans 17 residues. Germline V CDR1 and CDR2: MDHEN, SYDVKM. CDR3: CASNPTVRTSGRNIQYF. In DNA form, the CDR3 reads TGTGCCAGCAACCCAACGGTGAGGACTAGCGGGAGGAACATTCAGTACTTC.

This clonotype has a handful of counts. This chain joins TRBV11-3 and TRBJ2-7, with unresolved D. The CDR3 spans 16 residues. Deletions cut 0 bases from V and 0 bases from J, with 12 bases between. Germline assignment: CDR1 SGHNT and CDR2 YENEEA. The CDR3 DNA is TGTGCCAGCAGCTTAGACGGCCTGCATCCCTCCTACGAGCAGTACTTC. Its protein is CASSLDGLHPSYEQYF. The entire variable domain, with the rest obtained from reference TRBV11-3 and TRBJ2-7, is as follows: EAGVVQSPRYKIIEKKQPVAFWCNPISGHNTLYWYLQNLGQGPELLIRYENEEAVDDSQLPKDRFSAERLKGVDSTLKIQPAELGDSAVYLCASSLDGLHPSYEQYFGPGTRLTVT.

The V call is TRBV12-3 or TRBV12-4, the J call TRBJ1-4; 9 bases are shared with TRBD1. The CDR3 loop spans 13 amino acids. The J segment lost 7 bases and the V segment lost 5 bases, leaving 2 bases of the junction unmatched. The CDR3 DNA reads as TGTGCCAGCAGTAAGACAGGGGGTGAAAAACTGTTTTTT. This translates into CASSKTGGEKLFF.

This clonotype was counted at least ten times. The rearrangement joins TRBV20-1 to TRBJ2-1, with 11 bases aligning to TRBD2. The germline V gene encodes CDR1 DFQATT and CDR2 SNEGSKA (reference sequence). V lost 6 bases to trimming and J lost 5 bases; unmatched junction nucleotides: 3. The CDR3 spans 13 residues. Here the CDR3 reads CSARTSGHNEQFF. Here the CDR3 DNA reads TGCAGTGCAAGGACTAGCGGGCACAATGAGCAGTTCTTC.

In this sample, this clonotype turned up a few times. The V and J genes are TRBV7-2 and TRBJ1-1, with 9 bases that match TRBD1. The CDR3 extends over 16 amino acids. V shed 3 bases, J shed 1 base, and the junction held 6 bases outside the gene matches. Germline values: CDR1 SGHTA, CDR2 FQGNSA. This CDR3 reads CASSFGTGIGNTEAFF. CDR3 nucleotides: TGTGCCAGCAGCTTCGGGACAGGGATCGGGAACACTGAAGCTTTCTTT.

This clonotype was observed many times. The gene calls are TRBV10-2 and TRBJ2-7; the D is unclear. CDR1 WSHSY and CDR2 SAAADI come from the germline V gene. This CDR3 region has 12 residues. The V and J ends lost 4 bases and 7 bases respectively, with 11 bases between them. CDR3: CASSVEGWEQYF. CDR3 coding DNA: TGCGCCAGCAGTGTGGAAGGGTGGGAGCAGTACTTC.

This clonotype was recorded at least ten times. The gene calls are TRBV4-2 and TRBJ2-3; no clear D. Trimming took off 0 bases at V and 3 bases at J, with 4 bases between the two ends. The CDR3 is 13 residues long. Germline loops: CDR1 LGHNA, CDR2 YNFKEQ. CDR3 nucleotide sequence: TGTGCCAGCAGCCAAGAATGGACAGATACGCAGTATTTT. Translating gives CASSQEWTDTQYF.

This clonotype showed up many times. The chain is built from TRBV9 and TRBJ2-7, with D possibly TRBD1 on 6 matching bases. The CDR3 loop spans 13 amino acids. Looked up from germline, CDR1 is SGDLS and CDR2 is YYNGEE. Trimming left V 6 bases short and J 7 bases short, with 17 bases between. In nucleotides, the CDR3 is TGTGCCAGCACCCTAACAGGGAAAGGGGAGCAGTACTTC. It is translated as CASTLTGKGEQYF.

This clonotype showed up many times. The chain links TRBV12-3 or TRBV12-4 to TRBJ2-7; 16 positions match TRBD2. V gave up 6 bases and J gave up 5 bases; unmatched junction bases: 4. The CDR3 has 15 residues. DNA for the CDR3: TGTGCCAGCAGCAAAGGGACTAGCGGGAGGGACGAGCAGTACTTC. It encodes CASSKGTSGRDEQYF.

This clonotype was recorded at least ten times. V usage is TRBV20-1 and J usage is TRBJ2-7, with 7 bases fitting TRBD1. The CDR3 spans 11 residues. Germline loops: CDR1 DFQATT, CDR2 SNEGSKA (reference sequence). Trimming took 5 bases from V and 3 from J; bases not matched to a gene: 1. CDR3: CSAGQVYEQYF. The CDR3 nucleotides are TGCAGTGCTGGACAGGTCTACGAGCAGTACTTC.

There are many counts of this clonotype. V usage is TRBV9 and J usage is TRBJ2-5; possible D gene TRBD1, 6 bases. The CDR3 consists of 16 residues. V was cut by 3 bases and J by 1 base, with 16 bases left in between. Germline V gene lookup returns CDR1 SGDLS and CDR2 YYNGEE. Here the CDR3 reads CASSGEHREIQETQYF. Written as DNA, the CDR3 is TGTGCCAGCAGCGGGGAGCACAGGGAAATCCAAGAGACCCAGTACTTC.

This clonotype was recorded many times. The chain recombines TRBV12-3 or TRBV12-4 with TRBJ2-2; 9 positions agree with TRBD2. This CDR3 is 15 amino acids long. V trimming: 3 bases; J trimming: 7 bases; junction bases outside the gene matches: 6. CDR3: CASSFGTSSIGELFF. For the CDR3, the DNA is TGTGCCAGCAGTTTCGGGACTAGCAGTATCGGGGAGCTGTTTTTT.

In this sample, this clonotype turned up many times. This chain joins TRBV27 and TRBJ1-2; 9 nucleotides agree with TRBD1. J gave up 3 bases and V 5 bases, and 7 bases lay outside the gene matches. The CDR3 consists of 15 residues. The V gene's germline CDR1 is MNHEY and CDR2 SMNVEV (reference sequence). CDR3 protein: CASSPAGTGHYGYTF. The CDR3 bases are TGTGCCAGCAGTCCCGCCGGGACAGGGCACTATGGCTACACCTTC.

This clonotype was observed at least ten times. The V gene is TRBV20-1, the J gene TRBJ2-7; TRBD1 is a possible D gene (5 bases). V lost 1 base to trimming and J lost 3 bases, with 10 bases between them. Germline-derived CDR1 and CDR2 are DFQATT and SNEGSKA (reference sequence). The CDR3 consists of 13 residues. CDR3 coding DNA: TGCAGTGCTAGAGGGCCAGGGTACTACGAGCAGTACTTC. Encoded protein: CSARGPGYYEQYF.

There are many counts of this clonotype. The chain employs TRBV6-6 and TRBJ1-5; maybe TRBD1 (5 bases). The CDR3 totals 18 residues. The V gene lost 0 bases and the J gene lost 3 bases, with 18 bases spanning the gap. Germline lookup yields CDR1 MNHNY and CDR2 SVGAGI (reference sequence). As DNA, the CDR3 is TGTGCCAGCAGTTACTCGGGCAGGGAAGGATTTAACAATCAGCCCCAGCATTTT. Its protein product is CASSYSGREGFNNQPQHF.

This rearrangement joins TRBV5-6 to TRBJ1-1; 11 nucleotides align to TRBD1. The J segment lost 5 bases and the V segment lost 0 bases, leaving 6 bases of the junction unmatched. The CDR3 runs 16 residues. Germline V gene data show CDR1 as SGHDT and CDR2 as YYEEEE. CDR3 loop: CASSLGPGQGETEAFF. CDR3 DNA: TGTGCCAGCAGCTTGGGTCCGGGACAGGGGGAAACTGAAGCTTTCTTT.

This clonotype has at least ten counts. This chain links TRBV5-6 with TRBJ2-7, with D possibly being TRBD1 (6 bases). Per germline, CDR1 SGHDT and CDR2 YYEEEE. Trimming shortened V by 4 bases and J by 1 base, and 12 bases separated the two germline ends. The CDR3 covers 14 residues. This CDR3 is CASSGWTESYEQYF. The CDR3 DNA is TGTGCCAGCAGCGGATGGACAGAGTCCTACGAGCAGTACTTC.

This clonotype showed up just a few times. The CDR3 coding sequence is TGTGCCAGCAGTACAGGACAGGATAGCGGTTTGTACAATGAGCAGTTCTTC. It codes for CASSTGQDSGLYNEQFF. The chain employs TRBV25-1 and TRBJ2-1; D is perhaps TRBD1 (7 bases). V was trimmed by 5 bases and J by 4 bases, leaving 21 bases between them. The CDR3 is made up of 17 amino acids. Germline CDR1 reads MGHDK; CDR2 reads SYGVNS.

At least ten counts were recorded for this clonotype. This chain connects TRBV5-6 to TRBJ1-2; no firm D call. Germline CDR1 is SGHDT and CDR2 is YYEEEE. Trimming took 5 bases from V and 2 from J, leaving 13 bases between them. The CDR3 sequence is 14 residues long. CDR3 bases: TGTGCCAGCAGTCCCTCGGCGGCCAACTATGGCTACACCTTC. This translates into CASSPSAANYGYTF.

This clonotype was seen at least ten times. The rearrangement uses TRBV27 and TRBJ1-1, with D tentatively TRBD1 (5 bases). V shed 6 bases and J shed 1 base, with 12 bases lying between them. CDR3 length equals 14 residues. Germline loops: CDR1 MNHEY, CDR2 SMNVEV (reference sequence). CDR3 sequence reads: CASSFGTANTEAFF. Written as DNA, the CDR3 is TGTGCCAGCAGCTTCGGGACTGCGAACACTGAAGCTTTCTTT.

This clonotype was seen ten or more times. The rearrangement links TRBV11-3 to TRBJ2-3; 9 bases align to TRBD1. The germline V gene encodes CDR1 SGHNT and CDR2 YENEEA. V trimming: 3 bases; J trimming: 3 bases; junction bases outside the gene matches: 4. The CDR3 loop spans 15 amino acids. In DNA form, the CDR3 reads TGTGCCAGCAGCTTGGGACAGGGAAGTACAGATACGCAGTATTTT. Protein sequence: CASSLGQGSTDTQYF.

This clonotype occurred many times. This chain joins TRBV15 and TRBJ2-1; D remains unclear. The germline V gene has CDR1 LNHNV and CDR2 YYDKDF (reference sequence). Trimming removed 6 bases from V and 9 bases from J, with 9 bases in between. CDR3 size: 11 residues. The CDR3 DNA follows: TGTGCCACCAGGAAAGACGGTGAGCAGTTCTTC. Its translation: CATRKDGEQFF.

Ten or more counts support this clonotype. This rearrangement joins TRBV4-3 to TRBJ1-3, with 7 bases aligning to TRBD1. CDR1 and CDR2 (germline): LGHNA, YSLEER. The CDR3 covers 15 residues. The V segment lost 0 bases and the J segment 11 bases; nucleotides outside the gene matches: 10. The CDR3, as DNA: TGCGCCAGCAGCCAAGATTACACAGCGAGGGGGCCCATATATTTT. Protein: CASSQDYTARGPIYF.